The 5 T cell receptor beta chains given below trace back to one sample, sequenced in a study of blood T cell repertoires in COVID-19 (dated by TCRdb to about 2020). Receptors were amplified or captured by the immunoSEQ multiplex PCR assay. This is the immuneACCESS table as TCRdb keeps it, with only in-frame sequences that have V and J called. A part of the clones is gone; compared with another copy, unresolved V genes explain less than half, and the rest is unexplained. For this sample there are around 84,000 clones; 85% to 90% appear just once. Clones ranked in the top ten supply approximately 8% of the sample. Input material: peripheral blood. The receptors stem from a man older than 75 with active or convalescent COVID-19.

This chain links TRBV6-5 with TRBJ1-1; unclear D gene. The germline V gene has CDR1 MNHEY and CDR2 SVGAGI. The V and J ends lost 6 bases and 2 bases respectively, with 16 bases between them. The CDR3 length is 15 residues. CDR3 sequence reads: CASRPRAGINTEAFF. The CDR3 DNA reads TGTGCCAGCAGGCCTCGAGCGGGTATCAACACTGAAGCTTTCTTT.

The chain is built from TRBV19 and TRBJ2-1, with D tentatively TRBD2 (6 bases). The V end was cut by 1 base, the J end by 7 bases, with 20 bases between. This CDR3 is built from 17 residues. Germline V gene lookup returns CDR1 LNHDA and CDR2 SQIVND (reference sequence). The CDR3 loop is CASSIVNSGTAVNEQFF. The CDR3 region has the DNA TGTGCCAGTAGTATAGTCAATAGCGGAACTGCCGTAAATGAGCAGTTCTTC.

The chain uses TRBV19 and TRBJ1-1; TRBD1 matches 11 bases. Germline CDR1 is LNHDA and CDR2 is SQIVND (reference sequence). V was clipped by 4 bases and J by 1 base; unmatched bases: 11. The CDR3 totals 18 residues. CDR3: CASSTSRTGGKKNTEAFF. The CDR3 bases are TGTGCCAGTAGTACCTCCCGGACAGGGGGCAAAAAGAACACTGAAGCTTTCTTT. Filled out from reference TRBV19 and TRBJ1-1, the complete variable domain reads DGGITQSPKYLFRKEGQNVTLSCEQNLNHDAMYWYRQDPGQGLRLIYYSQIVNDFQKGDIAEGYSVSREKKESFPLTVTSAQKNPTAFYLCASSTSRTGGKKNTEAFFGQGTRLTVV.

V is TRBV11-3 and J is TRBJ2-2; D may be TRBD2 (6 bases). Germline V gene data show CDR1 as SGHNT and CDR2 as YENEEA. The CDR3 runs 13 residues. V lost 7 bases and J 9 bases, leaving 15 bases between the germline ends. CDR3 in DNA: TGTGCCAGCACCCTAGGAGGGCCCCGGGAGCTGTTTTTT. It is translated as CASTLGGPRELFF.

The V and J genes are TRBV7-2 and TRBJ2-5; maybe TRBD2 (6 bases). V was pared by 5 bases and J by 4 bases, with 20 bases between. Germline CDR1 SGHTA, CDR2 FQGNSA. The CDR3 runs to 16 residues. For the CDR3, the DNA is TGTGCCAGCAGCCTCCTGGGCGGCGGGGACGGAGAGACCCAGTACTTC. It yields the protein CASSLLGGGDGETQYF.